Each of the 26 T cell receptor beta chains below was sequenced from the same sample in a study of blood T cells in healthy people across ages. For the second PCR, which ran for about 6 to 11 cycles, a sample-barcoded 5' primer and a J-beta primer mix were used. MiXCR was run by TCRdb on the 5' RACE reads, yielding one entry per CDR3 protein. The repertoire includes roughly 1,700,000 distinct CDR3 sequences, about 30% of them detected once, and 6.5% to 8.5% sits in the top ten. Material: blood. Every receptor here comes from a woman aged 25 to 39 in good health.

The CDR3 spells CASSLDFQGDNGYTF. Written as DNA, the CDR3 is TGTGCCAGCAGCTTAGACTTCCAGGGGGATAATGGCTACACCTTC. The chain uses TRBV7-2 and TRBJ1-2, with 7 bases that match TRBD1. Germline values: CDR1 SGHTA, CDR2 FQGNSA. The CDR3 has 15 residues. The J segment lost 6 bases and the V segment lost 1 base, leaving 8 bases of the junction unmatched.

This clonotype occurred a few times. CDR3 loop: CASSLPSANNEQFF. CDR3 DNA sequence: TGTGCCAGCAGTTTACCTAGCGCCAACAATGAGCAGTTCTTC. V gene TRBV12-3 or TRBV12-4 combines with J gene TRBJ2-1; weak D call: TRBD2 (6 bases). This CDR3 region has 14 residues. Trimming took off 2 bases at V and 5 bases at J, with 10 bases between the two ends.

This clonotype appeared many times. This sequence joins TRBV12-3 or TRBV12-4 and TRBJ2-1; weak D call: TRBD2 (5 bases). The V end lost 6 bases, the J end lost 3 bases, and 12 bases lay between the germline ends. This CDR3 has 14 amino acids. The CDR3 loop is CASSRPGDYNEQFF. CDR3 DNA sequence: TGTGCCAGCAGCCGCCCCGGGGACTACAATGAGCAGTTCTTC.

The chain joins TRBV9 to TRBJ2-3; weak D call: TRBD2 (6 bases). Germline-derived CDR1 and CDR2 are SGDLS and YYNGEE. The V gene lost 0 bases and the J gene lost 9 bases, with 8 bases spanning the gap. The CDR3 spans 12 residues. The CDR3 nucleotides read TGTGCCAGCAGCGTAGTGGAGGGGACGCAGTATTTT. Protein sequence: CASSVVEGTQYF.

This clonotype was detected only a few times. The chain carries TRBV28 and TRBJ2-7; 7 bases fit TRBD1. The CDR3 runs 14 residues. J was trimmed by 0 bases and V by 6 bases; bases with no gene match: 5. CDR1 and CDR2 (germline): MDHEN, SYDVKM. The CDR3: CASRKQGTSYEQYF. The CDR3 bases are TGTGCCAGCAGGAAACAGGGGACCTCCTACGAGCAGTACTTC.

This clonotype was recorded a few times. The V call is TRBV11-2, the J call TRBJ2-5, with 10 bases fitting TRBD2. Germline CDR1 is SGHAT and CDR2 is FQNNGV. V gave up 5 bases and J gave up 1 base; unmatched junction bases: 4. The CDR3 has 15 residues. The CDR3 protein is CASSGASGGQETQYF. The CDR3 nucleotides read TGTGCCAGCAGCGGAGCTAGCGGGGGCCAAGAGACCCAGTACTTC.

There are a few counts of this clonotype. This chain links TRBV2 with TRBJ1-5; possible D gene TRBD1, 6 bases. Trimming took off 1 base at V and 5 bases at J, with 15 bases between the two ends. This CDR3 spans 16 amino acids. CDR1 and CDR2 (germline): SNHLY, FYNNEI. The CDR3 loop is CASSEVRTAVDQPQHF. CDR3 coding DNA: TGTGCCAGCAGTGAAGTAAGGACAGCGGTTGATCAGCCCCAGCATTTT.

The rearrangement joins TRBV28 to TRBJ2-7; 9 bases match TRBD1. The closer fit of TRBJ2-5 to the DNA end suggests the J call may be wrong. This CDR3 comprises 15 residues. Germline loops: CDR1 MDHEN, CDR2 SYDVKM. CDR3 bases: TGTGCCAGCAGTTTTTCGGGACAGGGAGAAGAGACCCAGTACTTC. Its translation is CASSFSGQGEETQYF.

The chain uses TRBV18 and TRBJ2-1; possible D gene TRBD2, 5 bases. Germline CDR1 and CDR2: KGHSH and LQKENI. The CDR3 consists of 15 residues. The V end was cut by 6 bases, the J end by 5 bases, with 17 bases between. DNA for the CDR3: TGTGCCAGCTCGGAGGAGGCGGTTGGGAACAATGAGCAGTTCTTC. It yields the protein CASSEEAVGNNEQFF.

This clonotype was seen only a few times. The chain combines TRBV7-2 with TRBJ2-3; D is uncertain. Germline CDR1 reads SGHTA; CDR2 reads FQGNSA. CDR3 length: 13 residues. V was clipped by 5 bases and J by 0 bases, with 6 bases between them. The CDR3 DNA is TGTGCCAGCAGCGCCCACAGCACAGATACGCAGTATTTT. It codes for CASSAHSTDTQYF.

This clonotype was detected a few times. The rearrangement links TRBV6-5 to TRBJ1-2; 9 bases agree with TRBD1. The CDR3 length is 16 residues. The germline V gene has CDR1 MNHEY and CDR2 SVGAGI. Losses at the gene ends were 7 bases for V and 7 bases for J; bases not matched to a gene: 16. The CDR3 coding sequence is TGTGCCAGCAAAGTAGTTCCGGGACAGGGACTAGCTGGCTACACCTTC. Residues: CASKVVPGQGLAGYTF.

The chain is built from TRBV2 and TRBJ2-4; the D gene could be TRBD1 or TRBD2 (6 bases each). Germline CDR1 and CDR2: SNHLY and FYNNEI. The CDR3 is 15 amino acids. Trimming pared 1 base from V and 13 bases from J, leaving 20 bases between. CDR3 residues: CASSEVRGPLSEQYF. The CDR3 bases are TGTGCCAGCAGTGAAGTTCGGGGGCCATTGAGTGAGCAGTACTTC.

This sequence joins TRBV6-6 and TRBJ1-5; no firm D call. V lost 2 bases and J lost 2, with 16 bases in between. Per germline, CDR1 MNHNY and CDR2 SVGAGI (reference sequence). This CDR3 region has 17 residues. CDR3: CASSYGKGGWGNQPQHF. CDR3 DNA sequence: TGTGCCAGCAGTTACGGGAAGGGAGGTTGGGGCAATCAGCCCCAGCATTTT.

Only a few counts were recorded for this clonotype. V is TRBV5-1 and J is TRBJ1-2, with 9 positions matching TRBD1. The CDR3 sequence is 16 residues long. V was clipped by 0 bases and J by 4 bases; unmatched bases: 7. CDR1 is SGHRS and CDR2 is YFSETQ in the germline V gene. This chain's CDR3 is CASSLDITGGTYGYTF. CDR3 nucleotides: TGCGCCAGCAGCTTGGATATAACAGGGGGCACCTATGGCTACACCTTC.

About this clonotype itself: A read error may account for a junction end that differs from germline. This chain joins TRBV15 and TRBJ1-1; D possibly corresponds to TRBD1 (5 bases). Germline V gene sequence: CDR1 LNHNV, CDR2 YYDKDF (reference sequence). CDR3 length: 13 residues. This CDR3 reads CATGRGAPSEAFF. The CDR3 DNA reads TGTGCCACCGGCAGAGGGGCTCCCTCGGAAGCTTTCTTT. Full variable domain (remainder filled in from reference TRBV15 and TRBJ1-1): DAMVIQNPRYQVTQFGKPVTLSCSQTLNHNVMYWYQQKSSQAPKLLFHYYDKDFNNEADTPDNFQSRRPNTSFCFLDIRSPGLGDTAMYLCATGRGAPSEAFFGQGTRLTVV.

Details on this clonotype: This could be a read error, since a much larger clone is one nucleotide away. The chain employs TRBV4-3 and TRBJ1-4; D uncertain. This CDR3 comprises 15 residues. The V gene's germline CDR1 is LGHNA and CDR2 YSLEER. CDR3 region: CASSQDPRYNEKRFF. The CDR3 coding sequence is TGCGCCAGCAGCCAAGATCCTCGCTATAATGAAAAACGGTTTTTT.

The sample holds a few counts of this clonotype. The rearrangement joins TRBV5-1 to TRBJ2-4; D may be TRBD1 (7 bases). The CDR3 extends over 15 amino acids. The germline V gene has CDR1 SGHRS and CDR2 YFSETQ. The V end lost 0 bases, the J end lost 5 bases, and 12 bases lay between the germline ends. The CDR3 sequence is CASSLATGEENIQYF. CDR3 nucleotide sequence: TGCGCCAGCAGCTTGGCTACAGGGGAGGAAAACATTCAGTACTTC.

Comments on this clonotype: A much larger clonotype is one base distant, so this may be a read error. For the CDR3, the DNA is TGCAGTGCTAGATTCCCGGGACTTCGACAAGAGACCCAGTACTTC. This translates into CSARFPGLRQETQYF. The chain recombines TRBV20-1 with TRBJ2-5; TRBD2 is a possible D gene (6 bases). Deletions cut 2 bases from V and 2 bases from J, with 15 bases between. Germline CDR1 reads DFQATT; CDR2 reads SNEGSKA (reference sequence). There are 15 residues in the CDR3.

In this sample, this clonotype turned up a few times. The chain combines TRBV7-2 with TRBJ1-2, with D perhaps TRBD1 (6 bases). The germline V gene has CDR1 SGHTA and CDR2 FQGNSA. Trimming removed 4 bases from V and 7 bases from J, with 13 bases in between. This CDR3 spans 13 amino acids. CDR3 bases: TGTGCCAGCAGCTCGGAGGGGGGGGTTGGCTACACCTTC. This sequence encodes CASSSEGGVGYTF.

The V and J genes are TRBV20-1 and TRBJ2-7; D remains ambiguous. Germline CDR1 DFQATT, CDR2 SNEGSKA (reference sequence). This CDR3 spans 15 amino acids. The V end lost 3 bases, the J end lost 3 bases, and 18 bases lay between the germline ends. For the CDR3, the DNA is TGCAGTGCTAGCGCTTCTAGTGACGTTTACTACGAGCAGTACTTC. Protein: CSASASSDVYYEQYF.

Concerning this clonotype: The CDR3 does not close with the conserved phenylalanine or tryptophan, likely indicating a read error. This chain connects TRBV7-6 to TRBJ2-3, with 10 bases lining up with TRBD2. V shed 1 base, J shed 5 bases, and the junction held 9 bases outside the gene matches. Germline V gives CDR1 SGHVS, CDR2 FNYEAQ. The CDR3 is 17 residues long. The CDR3 here is CASSLVSSGSSGDTQYL. The CDR3 nucleotides are TGTGCCAGCAGCTTAGTGTCTAGCGGGAGTAGTGGAGATACGCAGTATTTG.

The chain has TRBV7-2 and TRBJ2-5; perhaps TRBD1 as D (5 bases). Per germline, CDR1 SGHTA and CDR2 FQGNSA. This CDR3 comprises 16 residues. Trimming left V 3 bases short and J 2 bases short, with 16 bases between. The CDR3 sequence: CASSLRRGSLQETQYF. The DNA of the CDR3 is TGTGCCAGCAGCTTGAGAAGGGGCTCCCTTCAAGAGACCCAGTACTTC.

For this clonotype: Just one base apart from a much larger clone, this may be a read error. The chain joins TRBV20-1 to TRBJ2-1, with D possibly being TRBD1 or TRBD2 (5 bases each). Germline-derived CDR1 and CDR2 are DFQATT and SNEGSKA (reference sequence). V was pared by 1 base and J by 0 bases, with 19 bases between. The CDR3 runs 18 residues. The CDR3 sequence: CSARVDSEGSGSYNEQFF. The DNA of the CDR3 is TGCAGTGCTAGAGTTGATAGCGAGGGGTCTGGCTCCTACAATGAGCAGTTCTTC.

On this clonotype: An end of the junction does not agree with germline; a read error may underlie this. The chain is built from TRBV6-2 or TRBV6-3 and TRBJ1-4; TRBD1 matches at 8 bases. The CDR3 runs to 16 residues. Looked up from germline, CDR1 is MNHEY and CDR2 is SVGEGT. CDR3 coding DNA: TGTGCCAGCAGATCGACAGGGGAAATAACTAGTGAAAAACTGTTTTTT. This gives the protein CASRSTGEITSEKLFF.

In this sample, this clonotype turned up many times. The V call is TRBV7-2, the J call TRBJ2-5; maybe TRBD1 (6 bases). V lost 0 bases to trimming and J lost 9 bases, with 14 bases between them. CDR3 size: 14 residues. Germline V gives CDR1 SGHTA, CDR2 FQGNSA. The CDR3 DNA sequence: TGTGCCAGCAGCTTAGCCCCCCCCGAGGGGGCCCAGTACTTC. Encoded protein: CASSLAPPEGAQYF.

Comments on this clonotype: An end of the junction differs from the germline gene, which may be a read error. The CDR3 reads CASSQGGDERYF. The CDR3, as DNA: TGTGCCAGCAGCCAAGGAGGCGACGAGCGGTACTTC. This chain links TRBV3-1 with TRBJ2-7; D is ambiguous. Per the germline V gene, CDR1 is LGHDT and CDR2 is YNNKEL (reference sequence). The CDR3 length is 12 residues.